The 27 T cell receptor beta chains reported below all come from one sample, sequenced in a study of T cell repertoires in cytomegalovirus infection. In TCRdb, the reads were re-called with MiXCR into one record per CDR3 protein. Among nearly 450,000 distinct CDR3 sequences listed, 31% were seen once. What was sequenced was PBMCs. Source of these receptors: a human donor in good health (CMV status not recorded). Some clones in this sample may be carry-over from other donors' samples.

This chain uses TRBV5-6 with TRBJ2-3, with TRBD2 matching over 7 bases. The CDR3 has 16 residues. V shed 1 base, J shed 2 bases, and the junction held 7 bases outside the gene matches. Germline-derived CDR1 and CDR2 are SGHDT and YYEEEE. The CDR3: CASSLRGETNTDTQYF. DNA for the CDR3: TGTGCCAGCAGCTTGCGGGGGGAGACAAACACAGATACGCAGTATTTT.

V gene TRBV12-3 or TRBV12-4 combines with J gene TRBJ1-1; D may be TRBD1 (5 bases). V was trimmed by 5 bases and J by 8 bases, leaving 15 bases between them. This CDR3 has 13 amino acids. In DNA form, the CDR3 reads TGTGCCAGCAGTGTTACAGGATCCCTAGAAGCTTTCTTT. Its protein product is CASSVTGSLEAFF.

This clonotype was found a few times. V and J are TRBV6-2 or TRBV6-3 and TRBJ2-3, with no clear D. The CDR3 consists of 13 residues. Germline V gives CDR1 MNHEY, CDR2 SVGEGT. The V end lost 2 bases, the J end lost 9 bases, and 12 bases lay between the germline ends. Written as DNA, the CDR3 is TGTGCCAGCAGTTACGAGACTGATCGAACGCAGTATTTT. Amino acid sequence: CASSYETDRTQYF.

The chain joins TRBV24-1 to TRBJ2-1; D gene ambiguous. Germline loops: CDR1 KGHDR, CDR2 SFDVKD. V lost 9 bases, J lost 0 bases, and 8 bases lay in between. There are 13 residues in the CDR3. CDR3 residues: CATGESSYNEQFF. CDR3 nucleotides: TGTGCCACCGGAGAGAGCTCCTACAATGAGCAGTTCTTC.

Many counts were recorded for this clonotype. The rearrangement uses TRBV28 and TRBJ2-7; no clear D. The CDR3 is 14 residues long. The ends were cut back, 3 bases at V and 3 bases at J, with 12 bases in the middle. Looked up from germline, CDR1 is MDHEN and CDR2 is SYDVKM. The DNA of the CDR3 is TGTGCCAGCAGTTTGTACAGCACCCTCTACGAGCAGTACTTC. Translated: CASSLYSTLYEQYF.

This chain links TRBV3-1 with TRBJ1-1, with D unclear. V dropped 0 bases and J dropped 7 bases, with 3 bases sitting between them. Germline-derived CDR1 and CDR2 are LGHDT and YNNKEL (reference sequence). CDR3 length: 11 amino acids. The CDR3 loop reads CASSQDSEAFF. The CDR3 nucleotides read TGTGCCAGCAGCCAAGATAGTGAAGCTTTCTTT.

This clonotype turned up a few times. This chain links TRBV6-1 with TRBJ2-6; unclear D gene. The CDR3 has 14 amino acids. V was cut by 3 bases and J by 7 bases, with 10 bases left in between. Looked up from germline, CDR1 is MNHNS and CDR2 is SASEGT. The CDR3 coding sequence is TGTGCCAGCAGTGACGCGCCCGGAGCCAACGTCCTGACTTTC. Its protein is CASSDAPGANVLTF.

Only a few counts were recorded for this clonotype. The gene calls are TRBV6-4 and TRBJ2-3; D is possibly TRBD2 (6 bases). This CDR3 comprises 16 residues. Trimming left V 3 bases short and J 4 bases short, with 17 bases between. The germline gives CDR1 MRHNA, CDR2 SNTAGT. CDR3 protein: CASSDSPGLGADTQYF. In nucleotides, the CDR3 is TGTGCCAGCAGTGATTCTCCGGGACTTGGGGCAGATACGCAGTATTTT.

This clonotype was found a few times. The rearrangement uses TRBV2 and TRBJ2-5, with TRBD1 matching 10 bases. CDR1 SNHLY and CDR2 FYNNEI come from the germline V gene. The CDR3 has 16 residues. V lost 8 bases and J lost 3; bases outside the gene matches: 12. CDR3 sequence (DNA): TGTGCCAGCGGTCGGTACGGGACAGGGGCCAAAGAGACCCAGTACTTC. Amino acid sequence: CASGRYGTGAKETQYF.

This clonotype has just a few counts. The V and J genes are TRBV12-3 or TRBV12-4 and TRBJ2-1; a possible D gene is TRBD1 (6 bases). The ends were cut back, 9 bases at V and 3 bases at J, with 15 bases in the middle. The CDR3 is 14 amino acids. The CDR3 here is CASGGGLVYNEQFF. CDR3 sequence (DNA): TGTGCCAGTGGGGGCGGACTGGTCTACAATGAGCAGTTCTTC.

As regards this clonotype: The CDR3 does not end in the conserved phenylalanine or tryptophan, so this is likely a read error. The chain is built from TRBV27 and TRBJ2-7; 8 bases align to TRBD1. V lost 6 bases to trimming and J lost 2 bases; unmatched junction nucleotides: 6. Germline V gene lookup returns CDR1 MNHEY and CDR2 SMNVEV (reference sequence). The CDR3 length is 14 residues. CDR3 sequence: CASRPGTGTYEQYL. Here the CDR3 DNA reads TGTGCCAGCAGGCCCGGGACAGGCACCTACGAGCAGTACTTA.

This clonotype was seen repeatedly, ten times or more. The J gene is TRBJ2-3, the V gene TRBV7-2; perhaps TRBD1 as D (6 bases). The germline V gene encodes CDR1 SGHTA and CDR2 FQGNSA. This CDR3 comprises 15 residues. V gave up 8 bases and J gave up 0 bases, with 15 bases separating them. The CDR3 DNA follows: TGTGCCAGCGCCGAGGACAGACCTAGCACAGATACGCAGTATTTT. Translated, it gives CASAEDRPSTDTQYF.

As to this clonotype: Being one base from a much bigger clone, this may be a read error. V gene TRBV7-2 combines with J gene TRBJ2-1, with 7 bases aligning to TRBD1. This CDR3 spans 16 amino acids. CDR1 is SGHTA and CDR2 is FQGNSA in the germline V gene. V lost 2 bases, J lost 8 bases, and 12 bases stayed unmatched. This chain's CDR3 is CASSLTGARGGYEQFF. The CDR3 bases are TGTGCCAGCAGCTTAACCGGGGCTAGAGGGGGCTATGAGCAGTTCTTC.

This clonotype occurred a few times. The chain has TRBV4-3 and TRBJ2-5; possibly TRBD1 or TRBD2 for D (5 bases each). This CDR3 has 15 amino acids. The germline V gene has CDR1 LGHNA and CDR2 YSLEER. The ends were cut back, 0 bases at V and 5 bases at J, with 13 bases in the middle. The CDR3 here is CASSQDLAGYETQYF. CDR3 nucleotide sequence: TGCGCCAGCAGCCAAGATCTAGCAGGGTACGAGACCCAGTACTTC.

CDR3 sequence: CASSQVARQGDQYF. In DNA form, the CDR3 reads TGCGCCAGCAGCCAAGTGGCTAGACAGGGCGACCAGTATTTT. The chain uses TRBV4-1 and TRBJ2-3; 7 bases fit TRBD1. Germline V gene data show CDR1 as MGHRA and CDR2 as YSYEKL. The CDR3 is made up of 14 amino acids. After removal of 1 base from V and 12 bases from J, the junction contained 10 bases not matched to a gene.

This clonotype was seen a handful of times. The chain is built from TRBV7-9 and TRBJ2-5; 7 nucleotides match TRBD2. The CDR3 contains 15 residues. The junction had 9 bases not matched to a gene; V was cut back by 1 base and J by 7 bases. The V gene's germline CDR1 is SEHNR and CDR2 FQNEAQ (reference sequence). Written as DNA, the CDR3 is TGTGCCAGCAGCTTAGGGGACTACGAATTAAGGACCCAGTACTTC. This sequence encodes CASSLGDYELRTQYF.

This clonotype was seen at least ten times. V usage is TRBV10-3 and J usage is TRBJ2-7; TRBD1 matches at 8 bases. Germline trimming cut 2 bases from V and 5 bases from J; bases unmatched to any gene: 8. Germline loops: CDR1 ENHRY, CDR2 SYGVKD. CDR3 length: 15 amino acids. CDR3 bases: TGTGCCATCAGTGAGGTCGACAGGGGTATCCACGAGCAGTACTTC. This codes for CAISEVDRGIHEQYF.

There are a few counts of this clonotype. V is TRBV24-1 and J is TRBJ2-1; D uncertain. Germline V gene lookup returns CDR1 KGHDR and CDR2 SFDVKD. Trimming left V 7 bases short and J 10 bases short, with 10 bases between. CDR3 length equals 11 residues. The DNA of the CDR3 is TGTGCCACCAGGGATACCAGAGAGCAGTTCTTC. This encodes CATRDTREQFF.

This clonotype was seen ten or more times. CDR3 sequence reads: CASSFSGGGEQFF. The CDR3 region has the DNA TGTGCCAGCAGTTTCAGCGGCGGCGGTGAGCAGTTCTTC. This chain joins TRBV6-5 and TRBJ2-1; tentative D call: TRBD2 (5 bases). V was cut by 4 bases and J by 9 bases, with 13 bases left in between. This CDR3 is 13 amino acids long. Germline CDR1 is MNHEY and CDR2 is SVGAGI.

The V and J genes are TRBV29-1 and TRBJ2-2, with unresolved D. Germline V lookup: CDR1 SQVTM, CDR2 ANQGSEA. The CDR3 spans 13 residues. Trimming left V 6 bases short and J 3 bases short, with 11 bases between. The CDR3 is CSVAALYTGELFF. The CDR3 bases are TGCAGCGTCGCAGCTCTCTACACCGGGGAGCTGTTTTTT.

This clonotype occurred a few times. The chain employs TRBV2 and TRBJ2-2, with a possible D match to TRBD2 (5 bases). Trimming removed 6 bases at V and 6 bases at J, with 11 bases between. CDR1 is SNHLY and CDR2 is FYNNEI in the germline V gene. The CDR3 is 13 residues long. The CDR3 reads CASSPTSSGELFF. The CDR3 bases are TGTGCCAGCAGCCCTACTAGTTCCGGGGAGCTGTTTTTT.

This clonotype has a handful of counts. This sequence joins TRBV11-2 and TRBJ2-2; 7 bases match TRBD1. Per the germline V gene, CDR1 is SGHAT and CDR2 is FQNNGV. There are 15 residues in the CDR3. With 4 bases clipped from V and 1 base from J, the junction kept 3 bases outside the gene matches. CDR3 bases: TGTGCCAGCAGCTCGCGGACAGGGAACACCGGGGAGCTGTTTTTT. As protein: CASSSRTGNTGELFF. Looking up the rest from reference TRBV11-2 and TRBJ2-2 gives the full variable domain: EAGVAQSPRYKIIEKRQSVAFWCNPISGHATLYWYQQILGQGPKLLIQFQNNGVVDDSQLPKDRFSAERLKGVDSTLKIQPAKLEDSAVYLCASSSRTGNTGELFFGEGSRLTVL.

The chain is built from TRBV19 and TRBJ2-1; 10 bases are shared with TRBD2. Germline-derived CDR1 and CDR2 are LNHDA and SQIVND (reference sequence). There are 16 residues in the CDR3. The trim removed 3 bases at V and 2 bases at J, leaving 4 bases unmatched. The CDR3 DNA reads TGTGCCAGTAGTATCACCGGACTAGCGGCCTACAATGAGCAGTTCTTC. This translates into CASSITGLAAYNEQFF.

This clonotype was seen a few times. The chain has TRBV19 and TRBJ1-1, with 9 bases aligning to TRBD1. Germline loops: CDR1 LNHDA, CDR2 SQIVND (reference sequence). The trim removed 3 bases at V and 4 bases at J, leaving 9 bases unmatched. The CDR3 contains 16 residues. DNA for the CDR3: TGTGCCAGTAGTATGACACACAGGGGGCGTCTCACTGAAGCTTTCTTT. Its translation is CASSMTHRGRLTEAFF.

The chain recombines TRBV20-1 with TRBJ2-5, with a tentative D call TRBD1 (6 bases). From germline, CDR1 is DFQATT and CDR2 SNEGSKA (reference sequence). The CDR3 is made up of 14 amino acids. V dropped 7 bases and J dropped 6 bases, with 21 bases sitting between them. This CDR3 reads CSVRKDSSFQTQYF. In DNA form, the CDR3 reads TGCAGTGTCAGGAAGGACAGCAGCTTCCAGACCCAGTACTTC.

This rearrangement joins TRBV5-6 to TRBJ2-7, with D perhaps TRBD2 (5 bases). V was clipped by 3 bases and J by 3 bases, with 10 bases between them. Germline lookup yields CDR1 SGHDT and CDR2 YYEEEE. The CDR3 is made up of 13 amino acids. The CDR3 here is CASSSRTYYEQYF. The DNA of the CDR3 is TGTGCCAGCAGCTCCCGGACTTACTACGAGCAGTACTTC.

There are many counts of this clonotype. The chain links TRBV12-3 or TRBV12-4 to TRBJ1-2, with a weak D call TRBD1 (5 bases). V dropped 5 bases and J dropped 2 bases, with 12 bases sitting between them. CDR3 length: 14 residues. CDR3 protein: CASSLRQTNYGYTF. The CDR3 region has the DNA TGTGCCAGCAGTCTCAGACAGACAAACTATGGCTACACCTTC.